This T cell receptor (beta chain) was observed in a study of OX40 agonist ivuxolimab in advanced cancers. Whole-study context: From 23 to 79 years was the age range, with a mean of around 60 years, and around 83% were male. General study points: The authors did not determine the antigen specificity of the expanded peripheral T cells. Averaged across samples, CD8+ T cells carried more expanded clones than CD4+ did.

The method was immunoSEQ multiplex PCR; TCRdb's version includes in-frame clones alone and lacks a portion of them. The sample holds tens of thousands of clones, 91% seen once. The junction had 4 bases not matched to a gene; V was cut back by 0 bases and J by 0 bases. In germline, CDR1 is SGDLS, CDR2 YYNGEE. This CDR3 contains 16 residues. Comment on this clone: Its cognate antigen is unknown.

The sample here was CD4+ or CD8+ T cells sorted from blood, taken in a trial of the OX40 agonist ivuxolimab. V gene TRBV9 combines with J gene TRBJ2-3; TRBD2 matches 7 bases. The TCR originated in an adult with an advanced solid tumor such as melanoma, head and neck, liver or kidney cancer. The DNA for the CDR3 is TGTGCCAGCAGCGTAGGTCCGGGGGGTAGCACAGATACGCAGTATTTT. Encoded protein: CASSVGPGGSTDTQYF. Complete variable domain (other parts from reference TRBV9 and TRBJ2-3): DSGVTQTPKHLITATGQRVTLRCSPRSGDLSVYWYQQSLDQGLQFLIQYYNGEERAKGNILERFSAQQFPDLHSELNLSSLELGDSALYFCASSVGPGGSTDTQYFGPGTRLTVL.